This T cell receptor beta chain was identified in a study of blood T cell repertoires in COVID-19 (dated by TCRdb to the early 2020s). About the full investigation: Samples covering the acute and convalescent phases of COVID-19 were provided by collaborators in the United States, Italy and Spain. Subjects who had been exposed to COVID-19, were actively infected with it, or had recovered from it provided the deeply sampled blood TCRbeta repertoires that made up the dataset. Nearly every sample came with metadata listing a de-identified subject ID, COVID-19 status, age in years and sex. Where available, HLA class I and class II types were obtained from metadata supplied by the sample provider rather than from assay-based typing. The material from the prospective study consisted of cDNA or gDNA derived from T cells, B-cell-depleted T cells, or PBMCs. The repertoires were released in a freely available public database meant as a resource for research on the immune response to SARS-CoV-2. Samples were obtained from the ongoing ImmuneRACE study (first 160 participants) and from about 1,300 subjects provided by 6 global collaborators.

Collaborating institutions collected whole blood in K2EDTA tubes following their own protocols. For TCRbeta analysis, collaborator samples were shipped as frozen whole blood, as isolated PBMCs, or as DNA extracted from either sample type. TCRbeta CDR3 regions were amplified from genomic DNA by means of the immunoSEQ Assay, a bias-controlled multiplex PCR. On the authors' methods: Nucleated cell counts per sample were estimated from amplification of reference gene primers within the assay. Sequence reads were collapsed and filtered to measure the absolute abundance of every unique TCRbeta CDR3 rearrangement. Productive Simpson clonality was computed per sample as the square root of Simpson's diversity index over productive rearrangements. TCRdb stores this immuneACCESS table with in-frame sequences only. Part of the clones is absent; in the studies checked, under half of the shortfall reflects unresolved V genes, and no reason is known for the rest. V and J calls and clone size are given by that table; D and trimming were obtained from the DNA. Recorded for this sample are about 29,000 clones; 70% to 85% of them occurred a single time. Together, the top ten hold around 2% of the sample.

Worth noting for this clone: Its recognized antigen is unknown. The sample holds no much larger clone one base away, and base qualities are not on file.

Points the paper makes about the study in general: Clinical and demographic metadata were provided uncurated, with the amount varying by source and participant.

The specimen sequenced was peripheral blood. The clonotype originates from a man at least 80 years old with active or convalescent COVID-19.

In nucleotide form, the sequence is TGTGCCAGCAGCCAAGACCCTATTGTGGGGGCAACACTGAACACTGAAGCTTTCTTT. Its protein reads: CASSQDPIVGATLNTEAFF. In this chain, TRBV4-2 is recombined with TRBJ1-1; possibly the D gene is TRBD1, per 6 matching bases. CDR1 and CDR2 are drawn from the germline V gene: LGHNA, YNFKEQ. Relative to germline, V is 0 bases shorter and J is 0 bases shorter, with 20 bases between their ends. Measured from the cysteine to the phenylalanine, the CDR3 is 19 residues long. The entry retains the CDR3 DNA only, 57 bases that are in frame from base 1.